The rows below give T cell receptor beta chains drawn from one sample of a study of radiation and T cells in renal cell carcinoma. Here immunoSEQ multiplex PCR was the method, and the copy in TCRdb shows in-frame clones only, minus some. Among roughly 100,000 clones listed, approximately 86% were seen once. Specimen: blood, collected from a patient whose treatment included radiotherapy and nephrectomy. These receptors were taken from a man in his fifties with renal cell carcinoma. The CDR3 runs from the conserved cysteine through the conserved F or W. The D gene is left open where the match is weak. Clone sizes are given selectively: once, few, many, or a class where the clone is expanded.

V	D	J	size	CDR3	DNA
TRBV27	TRBD1	TRBJ1-1	few	CASRLRTGGRSTEAFF	TGTGCCAGCAGGTTACGGACAGGGGGGCGTTCCACTGAAGCTTTCTTT
TRBV6-1	-	TRBJ1-4	-	CASSEGGGSNEKLFF	TGTGCCAGCAGTGAAGGGGGGGGTTCTAATGAAAAACTGTTTTTT
TRBV5-1	-	TRBJ2-1	-	CASSFRLANNEQFF	TGCGCCAGCAGCTTCCGCCTGGCCAACAATGAGCAGTTCTTC
TRBV10-2	-	TRBJ2-2	-	CASSAGSELFF	TGCGCCAGCAGTGCGGGGTCGGAGCTGTTTTTT
TRBV19	-	TRBJ1-5	-	CASSLVTRRQSNQPQHF	TGTGCCAGTAGTCTCGTAACGCGCCGACAGAGCAATCAGCCCCAGCATTTT
TRBV5-1	-	TRBJ1-3	few	CASSLEGTGNTIYF	TGCGCCAGCAGCTTGGAGGGGACTGGAAACACCATATATTTT
TRBV30	-	TRBJ2-5	once	CAWSVRGSETQYF	TGTGCCTGGAGTGTACGAGGGTCAGAGACCCAGTACTTC
TRBV11-3	-	TRBJ2-3	-	CASSPGGGGYRSTQYF	TGTGCCAGCAGCCCTGGGGGTGGGGGGTATCGTTCTACGCAGTATTTT
TRBV5-1	-	TRBJ2-3	-	CASSLGGQYSDTQYF	TGCGCCAGCAGCTTGGGGGGACAATACTCAGATACGCAGTATTTT
TRBV5-1	-	TRBJ2-7	-	CASSPSLENREQYF	TGCGCCAGCAGCCCATCTTTGGAGAATCGTGAGCAGTACTTC
TRBV18	TRBD2	TRBJ2-7	-	CASSLEVPSGSDEQYF	TGTGCCAGCTCACTAGAGGTGCCTAGCGGGAGCGACGAGCAGTACTTC
TRBV6-5	TRBD2	TRBJ2-3	-	CASSYSMTSGEGSQYF	TGTGCCAGCAGTTACTCGATGACTAGCGGGGAAGGGTCGCAGTATTTT
TRBV7-8	-	TRBJ1-1	-	CASSLVSLNTEAFF	TGTGCCAGCAGCTTAGTCAGCCTGAACACTGAAGCTTTCTTT
TRBV6-6	TRBD2	TRBJ2-2	-	CASGRDGELFF	TGTGCCAGCGGGAGGGACGGGGAGCTGTTTTTT
TRBV5-1	TRBD1	TRBJ1-6	-	CASTLGTGLSPLHF	TGCGCCAGCACCCTTGGGACAGGGCTTTCACCCCTCCACTTT
TRBV28	-	TRBJ2-2	once	CASSMGGNTGELFF	TGTGCCAGCAGTATGGGGGGGAACACCGGGGAGCTGTTTTTT
TRBV5-1	-	TRBJ2-3	-	CASSFVSGITSTDTQYF	TGCGCCAGCAGCTTTGTTTCGGGAATAACTAGCACAGATACGCAGTATTTT
TRBV19	TRBD1	TRBJ2-1	once	CASSLSGTGFVLGDEQFF	TGTGCCAGTAGTCTCTCCGGGACAGGGTTTGTGTTAGGCGATGAGCAGTTCTTC
TRBV28	TRBD1	TRBJ1-5	-	CASSLGTVELIF	TGTGCCAGCAGTTTGGGGACAGTCGAGTTAATTTTT
TRBV9	TRBD1	TRBJ2-2	few	CASSVAQGAGELFF	TGTGCCAGCAGCGTAGCTCAGGGGGCCGGGGAGCTGTTTTTT
TRBV6-6	-	TRBJ1-1	-	CASSYSISQDTEAFF	TGTGCCAGCAGTTACTCGATTTCCCAGGACACTGAAGCTTTCTTT
TRBV6-1	-	TRBJ1-2	-	CASSELFGNGYTF	TGTGCCAGCAGTGAATTATTTGGCAATGGCTACACCTTC
TRBV28	TRBD1	TRBJ1-3	-	CASTRQGSGNTIYF	TGTGCCAGCACCCGACAGGGTTCTGGAAACACCATATATTTT
TRBV6-1	TRBD1	TRBJ2-5	-	CASSRTGGRETQYF	TGTGCCAGCAGTAGGACAGGGGGTCGAGAGACCCAGTACTTC
TRBV7-2	TRBD1	TRBJ2-7	-	CASSPAGGVYEQYF	TGTGCCAGCAGCCCTGCAGGGGGCGTTTACGAGCAGTACTTC
TRBV6-6	TRBD1	TRBJ2-7	-	CASSAGQGFEQYF	TGTGCCAGCAGTGCCGGACAGGGTTTCGAGCAGTACTTC
TRBV29-1	-	TRBJ2-3	once	CSLGGTGNTDTQYF	TGCAGCTTAGGTGGAACAGGGAACACAGATACGCAGTATTTT
TRBV14	-	TRBJ1-2	once	CASSQEGSVYGYTF	TGTGCCAGCAGCCAAGAAGGGAGCGTCTATGGCTACACCTTC
TRBV6-5	-	TRBJ2-2	-	CASKMTANTGELFF	TGTGCCAGCAAAATGACAGCAAACACCGGGGAGCTGTTTTTT
TRBV6-6	-	TRBJ2-7	-	CASSKWDNAYEQYF	TGTGCCAGCAGTAAATGGGACAACGCCTACGAGCAGTACTTC